The next 27 T cell receptor beta chains were all read from a single sample in a study of PD-L1 blockade in urothelial cancer (dated by TCRdb to the late 2010s). The library was prepared using the immunoSEQ multiplex PCR assay. TCRdb mirrors the immuneACCESS table, restricted to in-frame sequences. Some clones are absent from its copies; in checked studies, under half trace to an unresolved V gene, and the reason for the others is unknown. The sample contains approximately 100,000 clones, about 90% of them found a single time. 0.7% to 0.95% of the sample rests with the top ten. The sample in question was PBMCs, obtained around atezolizumab (anti-PD-L1) treatment. These receptors were obtained from a woman over 75 with urothelial cancer.

V gene TRBV6-1 combines with J gene TRBJ2-2; 9 bases match TRBD1. Trimming took 7 bases from V and 10 from J; bases not matched to a gene: 7. Germline lookup yields CDR1 MNHNS and CDR2 SASEGT. This CDR3 spans 13 amino acids. The chain's CDR3 is CASTKTGGVELFF. In DNA form, the CDR3 reads TGTGCCAGCACCAAGACAGGGGGGGTGGAGCTGTTTTTT.

The rearrangement uses TRBV6-1 and TRBJ2-3; no firm D call. Looked up from germline, CDR1 is MNHNS and CDR2 is SASEGT. The CDR3 extends over 15 amino acids. The V and J ends lost 5 bases and 4 bases respectively, with 16 bases between them. This CDR3 reads CASSPYGLAPDTQYF. For the CDR3, the DNA is TGTGCCAGCAGTCCTTATGGGCTGGCGCCAGATACGCAGTATTTT.

The chain recombines TRBV30 with TRBJ2-3; 12 bases match TRBD2. J gave up 9 bases and V 2 bases, and 12 bases lay outside the gene matches. The CDR3 totals 16 residues. Germline CDR1 reads GTSNPN; CDR2 reads SVGIG (reference sequence). The CDR3 DNA reads as TGTGCCTGGAGTCCAACCCCTAGCGGGAGGGCCACAACGCAGTATTTT. Residues: CAWSPTPSGRATTQYF.

The CDR3 DNA follows: TGTGCCAGCAGTTTGGCGAGCGGAAATGAAAAACTGTTTTTT. Amino acid sequence: CASSLASGNEKLFF. V is TRBV27 and J is TRBJ1-4; no firm D call. Trimming left V 3 bases short and J 5 bases short, with 10 bases between. Germline loops: CDR1 MNHEY, CDR2 SMNVEV (reference sequence). There are 14 residues in the CDR3.

CDR3 in amino acids: CASSGASGSSQEFF. The CDR3 region has the DNA TGTGCCAGCAGTGGAGCTAGCGGGAGCTCCCAGGAATTCTTC. V is TRBV28 and J is TRBJ2-1; 10 positions match TRBD2. The CDR3 contains 14 residues. CDR1 is MDHEN, CDR2 SYDVKM, per germline. With 5 bases clipped from V and 16 bases from J, the junction kept 14 bases outside the gene matches.

V usage is TRBV7-9 and J usage is TRBJ2-3; 7 nucleotides line up with TRBD2. CDR1 and CDR2 (germline): SEHNR, FQNEAQ (reference sequence). The V gene end was trimmed by 9 bases and the J gene end by 5 bases; junction bases not matched to a gene: 11. This CDR3 spans 14 amino acids. Written as DNA, the CDR3 is TGTGCCAGGGGTCCAGCGGGAAGGCAAGATACGCAGTATTTT. Protein product: CARGPAGRQDTQYF.

This rearrangement joins TRBV27 to TRBJ1-2, with TRBD1 matching 10 bases. J lost 5 bases, V lost 6 bases, and 9 bases had no gene match. The germline gives CDR1 MNHEY, CDR2 SMNVEV (reference sequence). The CDR3 spans 15 residues. CDR3 bases: TGTGCCAGCAGCCTGAGACAGGGGGCCCTATATGGCTACACCTTC. Translation gives CASSLRQGALYGYTF.

This chain connects TRBV28 to TRBJ1-1; 8 nucleotides line up with TRBD1. V dropped 5 bases and J dropped 0; count of bases not matched to a gene: 5. This CDR3 is 15 amino acids long. Germline V gene lookup returns CDR1 MDHEN and CDR2 SYDVKM. The CDR3 nucleotides are TGTGCCAGCAGTACCTGGACAGGGATGAACACTGAAGCTTTCTTT. It encodes CASSTWTGMNTEAFF.

CDR3 coding DNA: TGTGCCAGCAGTTACTCCAAAGGCAGGGACTACGAGCAGTACTTC. Translating gives CASSYSKGRDYEQYF. V usage is TRBV6-6 and J usage is TRBJ2-7, with D possibly matching TRBD1 (5 bases). The CDR3 sequence is 15 residues long. V lost 0 bases and J lost 3, with 12 bases in between. The germline gives CDR1 MNHNY, CDR2 SVGAGI (reference sequence).

The rearrangement links TRBV19 to TRBJ1-5; no clear D gene. Trimming shortened V by 3 bases and J by 7 bases, and 16 bases separated the two germline ends. CDR3 length: 15 residues. CDR1 is LNHDA and CDR2 is SQIVND in the germline V gene (reference sequence). CDR3 sequence (DNA): TGTGCCAGTAGTATGGGGTCGGGGTTTGACCAGCCCCAGCATTTT. Encoded protein: CASSMGSGFDQPQHF.

This sequence joins TRBV6-6 and TRBJ1-5; no reliable D call. Germline-derived CDR1 and CDR2 are MNHNY and SVGAGI (reference sequence). Trimming shortened V by 5 bases and J by 2 bases, and 7 bases separated the two germline ends. The CDR3 totals 13 residues. Written as DNA, the CDR3 is TGTGCCAGCAGTACTGGTCGCAATCAGCCCCAGCATTTT. It specifies CASSTGRNQPQHF.

The chain is built from TRBV19 and TRBJ2-1, with D possibly matching TRBD2 (6 bases). The CDR3 runs 13 residues. Germline loops: CDR1 LNHDA, CDR2 SQIVND (reference sequence). V shed 7 bases and J shed 6 bases, with 13 bases lying between them. CDR3 DNA sequence: TGTGCCAGTATAAGGGACGGGGGCAATGAGCAGTTCTTC. Translated, it gives CASIRDGGNEQFF.

This clone was counted once. The V gene is TRBV28, the J gene TRBJ1-4; no clear D gene. Trimming took off 6 bases at V and 5 bases at J, with 10 bases between the two ends. Germline CDR1 reads MDHEN; CDR2 reads SYDVKM. The CDR3 runs to 13 residues. DNA of the CDR3: TGTGCCAGCAGAGGAGTTCTGAATGAAAAACTGTTTTTT. It is translated as CASRGVLNEKLFF.

This rearrangement joins TRBV6-6 to TRBJ1-2, with 10 bases identical to TRBD1. The germline V gene has CDR1 MNHNY and CDR2 SVGAGI (reference sequence). Germline trimming cut 6 bases from V and 2 bases from J; bases unmatched to any gene: 6. CDR3 length equals 15 residues. Written as DNA, the CDR3 is TGTGCCAGCAGCCCTCCGGGACAGGGGAACTATGGCTACACCTTC. This encodes CASSPPGQGNYGYTF.

Regarding this clone: Other nucleotide sequences in the sample specify the same CDR3. The CDR3 DNA follows: TGCGCCAGCAGCTTGCAGGGGTCCCCGAACACTGAAGCTTTCTTT. This sequence encodes CASSLQGSPNTEAFF. The chain recombines TRBV5-1 with TRBJ1-1, with D tentatively TRBD1 (6 bases). This CDR3 is built from 15 residues. Germline V lookup: CDR1 SGHRS, CDR2 YFSETQ. Trimming cost V 1 base and J 1 base, with 11 bases left between them.

The rearrangement joins TRBV15 to TRBJ2-5, with TRBD2 identical over 7 bases. With V trimmed by 6 bases and J by 2 bases, 6 bases remained unmatched. The CDR3 has 14 amino acids. Per the germline V gene, CDR1 is LNHNV and CDR2 is YYDKDF (reference sequence). The CDR3 spells CATRDLAVQETQYF. DNA for the CDR3: TGTGCCACCAGAGACCTAGCGGTTCAAGAGACCCAGTACTTC.

The V gene is TRBV19, the J gene TRBJ2-1; TRBD2 matches 8 bases. With 3 bases clipped from V and 2 bases from J, the junction kept 6 bases outside the gene matches. In germline, CDR1 is LNHDA, CDR2 SQIVND (reference sequence). This CDR3 contains 16 residues. CDR3 loop: CASSMVPTSAYNEQFF. The CDR3 DNA is TGTGCCAGTAGTATGGTCCCGACTAGCGCCTACAATGAGCAGTTCTTC. Combining the CDR3 with reference TRBV19 and TRBJ2-1 gives the whole variable domain DGGITQSPKYLFRKEGQNVTLSCEQNLNHDAMYWYRQDPGQGLRLIYYSQIVNDFQKGDIAEGYSVSREKKESFPLTVTSAQKNPTAFYLCASSMVPTSAYNEQFFGPGTRLTVL.

CDR3 sequence reads: CASSPGQAGAYEQYF. CDR3 coding DNA: TGTGCCAGCAGCCCGGGACAGGCGGGGGCTTACGAGCAGTACTTC. This chain links TRBV5-4 with TRBJ2-7, with TRBD1 as a possible D gene (8 bases). Germline assignment: CDR1 SGHNT and CDR2 YYREEE (reference sequence). The CDR3 contains 15 residues. Between the trimmed V and J ends, which lost 4 bases and 4 bases, there was a span of 18 bases.

The chain employs TRBV2 and TRBJ2-3, with 8 bases that match TRBD2. The CDR3 extends over 14 amino acids. Germline CDR1 and CDR2: SNHLY and FYNNEI. The junction had 9 bases not matched to a gene; V was cut back by 8 bases and J by 5 bases. The DNA of the CDR3 is TGTGCCAGCCGTTCTGGACTAGCTCAAGATACGCAGTATTTT. Translating it yields CASRSGLAQDTQYF.

The rearrangement links TRBV6-5 to TRBJ2-1; 8 bases are a match to TRBD1. This CDR3 has 14 residues. In germline, CDR1 is MNHEY, CDR2 SVGAGI. With 4 bases clipped from V and 6 bases from J, the junction kept 5 bases outside the gene matches. CDR3 loop: CASSFRQGRNEQFF. CDR3 DNA sequence: TGTGCCAGCAGTTTCAGACAGGGGCGCAATGAGCAGTTCTTC.

This rearrangement joins TRBV27 to TRBJ2-1; TRBD2 agrees at 9 bases. Germline CDR1 and CDR2: MNHEY and SMNVEV (reference sequence). This CDR3 is built from 15 residues. V trimming: 3 bases; J trimming: 9 bases; junction bases outside the gene matches: 9. The CDR3, as DNA: TGTGCCAGCAGTTTTTTTTTACTAGCGGGTTTTGAGCAGTTCTTC. Protein sequence: CASSFFLLAGFEQFF.

This clone was counted only a few times. The chain joins TRBV28 to TRBJ2-2; TRBD1 matches 9 bases. Germline lookup yields CDR1 MDHEN and CDR2 SYDVKM. With 5 bases clipped from V and 4 bases from J, the junction kept 11 bases outside the gene matches. The CDR3 runs to 17 residues. This CDR3 is CASSEWTGVHRTGELFF. The DNA of the CDR3 is TGTGCCAGCAGTGAGTGGACAGGGGTCCATCGCACCGGGGAGCTGTTTTTT.

As regards this clone: A junction end diverges from the germline sequence, so it may reflect a read error. The J gene is TRBJ2-1, the V gene TRBV11-3, with 9 bases aligning to TRBD2. The germline gives CDR1 SGHNT, CDR2 YENEEA. The CDR3 length is 16 residues. CDR3 loop: CASSLGGLASYNEQFF. The CDR3, as DNA: TGTGCCAGCAGTTTAGGAGGACTAGCGTCCTACAATGAGCAGTTCTTC. The full variable domain, completed using reference TRBV11-3 and TRBJ2-1, is EAGVVQSPRYKIIEKKQPVAFWCNPISGHNTLYWYLQNLGQGPELLIRYENEEAVDDSQLPKDRFSAERLKGVDSTLKIQPAELGDSAVYLCASSLGGLASYNEQFFGPGTRLTVL.

The CDR3 DNA follows: TGTGCCAGCAGCCCGGTGGACAGGGCTGAGACCCAGTACTTC. This codes for CASSPVDRAETQYF. V usage is TRBV5-8 and J usage is TRBJ2-5; 8 bases match TRBD1. Losses at the gene ends were 4 bases for V and 5 bases for J; bases not matched to a gene: 7. Germline-derived CDR1 and CDR2 are SGHTS and YDEGEE. CDR3 length: 14 residues. The full variable domain, completed using reference TRBV5-8 and TRBJ2-5, is EAGVTQSPTHLIKTRGQQATLRCSPISGHTSVYWYQQALGLGLQFLLWYDEGEERNRGNFPPRFSGRQFPNYSSELNVNALELEDSALYLCASSPVDRAETQYFGPGTRLLVL.

This sequence joins TRBV18 and TRBJ1-2, with 9 bases identical to TRBD1. Germline V lookup: CDR1 KGHSH, CDR2 LQKENI. The junction had 7 bases not matched to a gene; V was cut back by 3 bases and J by 8 bases. The CDR3 is 14 amino acids. CDR3: CASSPSGTGHGYTF. In DNA, the CDR3 is TGTGCCAGCTCACCCTCAGGGACAGGGCACGGCTACACCTTC.

CDR3: CASSLLESSYNEQFF. CDR3 DNA sequence: TGTGCCAGCAGCCTACTAGAGAGCTCCTACAATGAGCAGTTCTTC. The chain has TRBV14 and TRBJ2-1; D may be TRBD2 (5 bases). Germline CDR1 is SGHDN and CDR2 is FVKESK. The CDR3 totals 15 residues. Trimming shortened V by 4 bases and J by 0 bases, and 10 bases separated the two germline ends.

The genes are TRBV5-1 and TRBJ2-7; 9 bases align to TRBD1. The CDR3 length is 15 residues. With V trimmed by 4 bases and J by 6 bases, 11 bases remained unmatched. Germline V gene data show CDR1 as SGHRS and CDR2 as YFSETQ. Here the CDR3 DNA reads TGCGCCAGCAGCCTTTCAGGACAGGGGAGGTCCGAGCAGTACTTC. This gives the protein CASSLSGQGRSEQYF.